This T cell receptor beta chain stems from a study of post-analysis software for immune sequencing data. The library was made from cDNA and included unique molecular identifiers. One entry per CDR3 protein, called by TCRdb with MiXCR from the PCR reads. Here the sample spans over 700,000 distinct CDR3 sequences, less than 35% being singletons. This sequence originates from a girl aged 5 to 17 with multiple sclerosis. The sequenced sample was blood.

The CDR3 loop reads CASSATRKEGYTF. DNA for the CDR3: TGTGCCAGCAGTGCGACCCGAAAGGAGGGCTACACCTTC. The gene calls are TRBV6-6 and TRBJ1-2; D is unresolved. CDR3 length equals 13 residues. V was trimmed by 5 bases and J by 8 bases, leaving 15 bases between them. The germline CDR1 and CDR2 sequences are MNHNY and SVGAGI (reference sequence).